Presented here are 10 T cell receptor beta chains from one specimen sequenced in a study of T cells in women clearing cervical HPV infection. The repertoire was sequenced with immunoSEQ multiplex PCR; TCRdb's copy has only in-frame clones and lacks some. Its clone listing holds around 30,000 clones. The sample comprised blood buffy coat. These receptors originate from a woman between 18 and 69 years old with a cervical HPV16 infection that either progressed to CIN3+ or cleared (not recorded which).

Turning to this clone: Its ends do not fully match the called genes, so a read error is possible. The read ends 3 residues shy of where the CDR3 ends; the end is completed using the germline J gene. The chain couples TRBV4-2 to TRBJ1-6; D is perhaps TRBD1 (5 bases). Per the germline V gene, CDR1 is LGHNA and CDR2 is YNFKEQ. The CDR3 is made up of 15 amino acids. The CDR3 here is CASSQERGGNSPLHF. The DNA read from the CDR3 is TGCGCCAGCAGCCAAGAAAGGGGAGGTAATTCACCC.

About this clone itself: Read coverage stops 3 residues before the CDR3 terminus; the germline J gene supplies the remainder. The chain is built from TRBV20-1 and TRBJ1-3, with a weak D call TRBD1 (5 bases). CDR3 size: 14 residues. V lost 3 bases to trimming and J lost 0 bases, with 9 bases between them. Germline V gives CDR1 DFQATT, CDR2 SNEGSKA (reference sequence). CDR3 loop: CSARGGSSGNTIYF. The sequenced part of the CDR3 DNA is TGCAGTGCTAGGGGGGGGAGCTCTGGAAACACC.

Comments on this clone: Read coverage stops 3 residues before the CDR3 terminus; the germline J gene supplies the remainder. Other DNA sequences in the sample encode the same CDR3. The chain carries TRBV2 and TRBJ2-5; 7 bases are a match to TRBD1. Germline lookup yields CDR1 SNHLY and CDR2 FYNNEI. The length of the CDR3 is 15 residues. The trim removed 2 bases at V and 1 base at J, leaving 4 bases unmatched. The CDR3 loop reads CASSEQGQSQETQYF. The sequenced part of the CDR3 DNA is TGTGCCAGCAGTGAACAGGGACAGTCCCAAGAGACC.

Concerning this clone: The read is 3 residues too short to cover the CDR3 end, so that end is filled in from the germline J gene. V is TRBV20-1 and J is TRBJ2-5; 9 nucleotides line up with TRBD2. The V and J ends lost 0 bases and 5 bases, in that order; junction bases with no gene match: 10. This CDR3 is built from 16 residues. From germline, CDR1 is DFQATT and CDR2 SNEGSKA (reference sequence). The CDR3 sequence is CSARDPIGTSSETQYF. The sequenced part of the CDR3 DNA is TGCAGTGCTAGAGATCCCATCGGGACTAGCAGTGAGACC.

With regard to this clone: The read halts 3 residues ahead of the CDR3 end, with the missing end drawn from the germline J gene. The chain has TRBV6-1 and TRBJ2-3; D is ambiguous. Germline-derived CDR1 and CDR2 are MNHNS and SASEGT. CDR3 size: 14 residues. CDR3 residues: CASSVGQAKETQYF. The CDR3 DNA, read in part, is TGTGCCAGCAGTGTAGGTCAGGCGAAAGAGACG.

The sequenced CDR3 bases are TGTGCCAGCAGCCAGTTGGGGCCTTTTGAA. The encoded protein is CASSQLGPFE. The CDR3 reads in full as CASSQLGPFEAFF. The chain joins TRBV13 to TRBJ1-1; a possible D gene is TRBD1 (5 bases). The missing CDR3 end, 3 residues past where the read stops, is filled in from the germline J gene. The length of the CDR3 is 13 residues. V lost 5 bases, J lost 7 bases, and 14 bases lay in between. Germline values: CDR1 PRHDT, CDR2 FYEKMQ (reference sequence).

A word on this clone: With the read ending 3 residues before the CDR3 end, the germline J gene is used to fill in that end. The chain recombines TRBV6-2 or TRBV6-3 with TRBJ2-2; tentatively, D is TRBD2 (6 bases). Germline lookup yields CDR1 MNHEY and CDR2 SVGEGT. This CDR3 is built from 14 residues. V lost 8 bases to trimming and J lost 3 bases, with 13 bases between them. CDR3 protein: CASGRPSDTGELFF. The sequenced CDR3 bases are TGTGCCAGCGGAAGGCCTAGCGACACCGGGGAG.

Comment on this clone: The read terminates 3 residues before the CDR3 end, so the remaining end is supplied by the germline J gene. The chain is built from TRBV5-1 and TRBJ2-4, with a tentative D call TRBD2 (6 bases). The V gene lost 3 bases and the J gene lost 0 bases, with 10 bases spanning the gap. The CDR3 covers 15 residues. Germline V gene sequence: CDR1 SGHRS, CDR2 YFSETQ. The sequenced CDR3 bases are TGCGCCAGCAGCTCTCAGGGACTAGCCAAAAACATT. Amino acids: CASSSQGLAKNI. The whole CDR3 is CASSSQGLAKNIQYF.

This CDR3 is CASSQDRGLQETQYF. Incomplete CDR3 DNA: TGTGCCAGCAGTCAAGACAGGGGCCTCCAAGAGACG. J is TRBJ2-3 and V is TRBV7-8; TRBD1 matches 8 bases. The read halts 3 residues ahead of the CDR3 end, with the missing end drawn from the germline J gene. The germline V gene encodes CDR1 SGHVS and CDR2 FQNEAQ. The CDR3 totals 15 residues.

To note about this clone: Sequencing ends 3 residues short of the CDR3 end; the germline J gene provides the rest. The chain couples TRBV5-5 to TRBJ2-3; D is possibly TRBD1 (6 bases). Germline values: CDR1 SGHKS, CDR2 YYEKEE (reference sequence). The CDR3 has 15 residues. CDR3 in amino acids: CASSLAGDIQETQYF. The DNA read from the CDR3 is TGTGCCAGCAGCTTGGCCGGGGACATCCAAGAGACG. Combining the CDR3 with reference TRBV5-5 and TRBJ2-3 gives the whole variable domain DAGVTQSPTHLIKTRGQQVTLRCSPISGHKSVSWYQQVLGQGPQFIFQYYEKEERGRGNFPDRFSARQFPNYSSELNVNALLLGDSALYLCASSLAGDIQETQYFGPGTRLTVL.